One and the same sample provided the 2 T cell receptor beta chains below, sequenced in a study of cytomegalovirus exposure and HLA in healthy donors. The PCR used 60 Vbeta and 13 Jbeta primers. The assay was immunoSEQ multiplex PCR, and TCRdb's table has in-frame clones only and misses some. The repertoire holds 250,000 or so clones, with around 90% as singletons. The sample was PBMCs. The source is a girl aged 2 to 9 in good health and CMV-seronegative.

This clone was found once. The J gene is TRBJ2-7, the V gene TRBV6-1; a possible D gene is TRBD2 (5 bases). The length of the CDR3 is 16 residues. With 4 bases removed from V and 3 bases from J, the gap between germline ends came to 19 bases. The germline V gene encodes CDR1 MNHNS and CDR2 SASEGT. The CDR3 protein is CASSATDGYGSYEQYF. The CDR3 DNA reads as TGTGCCAGCAGTGCTACCGACGGTTATGGGAGCTACGAGCAGTACTTC.

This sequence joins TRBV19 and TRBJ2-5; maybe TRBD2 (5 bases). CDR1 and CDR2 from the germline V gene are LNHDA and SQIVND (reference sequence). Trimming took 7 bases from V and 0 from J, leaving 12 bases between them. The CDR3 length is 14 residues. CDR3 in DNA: TGTGCCAGTAAAAGCGGTTTTTACCAAGAGACCCAGTACTTC. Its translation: CASKSGFYQETQYF.